This record concerns one TCR beta chain sequence. Its antigen is not identified. This entry is derived from a study of glioma-infiltrating T cells after dendritic cell vaccination. About the study: Samples are from glioblastoma patients in Phase I and II dendritic cell vaccine trials. Study-level findings and limits: Few patients contributed both blood and tumor specimens.

Germline-derived CDR1 and CDR2 are MNHNS and SASEGT. The CDR3 runs 15 residues. The V end lost 5 bases, the J end lost 4 bases, and 15 bases lay between the germline ends. Using immunoSEQ multiplex PCR, the repertoire was profiled, and TCRdb retains in-frame clones only, with some absent. The sample lists almost 65,000 clones, 75% to 90% occurring once. All glioblastoma patients lacked an isocitrate dehydrogenase mutation. The rearrangement joins TRBV6-1 to TRBJ1-5, with a weak D call TRBD1 (5 bases). This TCR derives from a human donor with glioblastoma. The starting material was blood, obtained before dendritic cell vaccination. CDR3 coding DNA: TGTGCCAGCAGTTCACCCGGGACTGCTAATCAGCCCCAGCATTTT. It translates to CASSSPGTANQPQHF.